Listed below are T cell receptor beta chains from one sample, sequenced in a study of PD-1 blockade in classical Hodgkin lymphoma. The repertoire was sequenced with immunoSEQ multiplex PCR; TCRdb's copy has only in-frame clones and lacks some. The sample shows more than 90,000 clones, around 88% of them seen only once. Specimen: peripheral blood mononuclear cells (PBMCs), collected before the second cycle of nivolumab. These receptor sequences come from a human donor with classical Hodgkin lymphoma. Each CDR3 is given with its conserved first and last residue.

J,V,CDR3
TRBJ2-6,TRBV7-9,CASSFMLGQAFSGANVLTF
TRBJ2-6,TRBV4-1,CASSPSQVTGANVLTF
TRBJ2-1,TRBV11-3,CASSLVGGSYNEQFF
TRBJ2-6,TRBV27,CASSLEAGTGANVLTF
TRBJ1-1,TRBV5-3,CASSWGQGGTEAFF
TRBJ2-5,TRBV6-6,CASSYRGGQETQYF
TRBJ1-1,TRBV21-1,CASSKEGVGLMNTEAFF
TRBJ1-2,TRBV14,CASSPKQGSNYGYTF
TRBJ1-2,TRBV6-5,CASSYGMSWAYYGYTF
TRBJ1-2,TRBV7-9,CASSLSRYPNYGYTF
TRBJ2-2,TRBV6-1,CASRDLTGELFF
TRBJ2-5,TRBV6-5,CASTPAGLGETQYF
TRBJ1-5,TRBV13,CASSLAVLTGQGGQPQHF
TRBJ2-5,TRBV5-1,CASSAGLSLETQYF
TRBJ2-7,TRBV29-1,CSVGKAGNEQYF
TRBJ1-2,TRBV6-1,CASRIGSTNYGYTF
TRBJ1-2,TRBV11-2,CASSHLRPTGGTLYGYTF
TRBJ1-1,TRBV30,CAWSVRGAVGTEAFF
TRBJ2-2,TRBV9,CASSVVTSGGTGELFF
TRBJ2-7,TRBV2,CASREPPVGYEQYF
TRBJ1-5,TRBV6-1,CASSERWDPGSNQPQHF
TRBJ1-3,TRBV7-8,CASSTASSGNTIYF
TRBJ1-4,TRBV28,CASSLRATPANEKLFF
TRBJ1-5,TRBV19,CASSSSWVSQHF
TRBJ2-5,TRBV5-1,CASSLLETQYF
TRBJ2-1,TRBV28,CASSRLSGGAYNEQFF
TRBJ1-1,TRBV4-1,CASSQNRWVEDPERAFF
TRBJ2-1,TRBV14,CASSLLDSYNEQFF
TRBJ2-1,TRBV19,CASSIGPSSYNEQFF
TRBJ1-2,TRBV19,CASSLRQDYGYTF
TRBJ2-5,TRBV4-2,CASSQEAPGLAETQYF
TRBJ1-2,TRBV15,CATRKRTGAGADGYTF
TRBJ2-5,TRBV2,CASTLDGPGETQYF